The 17 T cell receptor beta chains given below trace back to one sample, sequenced in a study of T-cell memory formation after mild COVID-19. TCRdb passed the 5' RACE reads through MiXCR, listing each CDR3 protein once. The sample records around 200,000 distinct CDR3 sequences, about 9.2% being singletons. The sequenced material came from PBMCs or a T cell subset sorted from them (not recorded which). Source of these receptors: a young man who had mild COVID-19 (a few samples of this study predate the infection). Cell type and time point are not known.

This clonotype was counted many times. In DNA form, the CDR3 reads TGCAGTGCTAGATTACCCTCTAGCGGGGGAGAGACCCAGTACTTC. Its translation is CSARLPSSGGETQYF. J is TRBJ2-5 and V is TRBV20-1; 10 nucleotides align to TRBD2. This CDR3 is 15 amino acids long. Trimming took 2 bases from V and 4 from J; bases not matched to a gene: 7. In germline, CDR1 is DFQATT, CDR2 SNEGSKA (reference sequence).

This clonotype was detected only a few times. This chain links TRBV7-9 with TRBJ1-2; perhaps TRBD1 as D (6 bases). CDR3 length equals 14 residues. The V end lost 5 bases, the J end lost 1 base, and 11 bases lay between the germline ends. Germline loops: CDR1 SEHNR, CDR2 FQNEAQ (reference sequence). CDR3 protein: CASSASRGNYGYTF. DNA of the CDR3: TGTGCCAGCAGCGCTAGCAGGGGTAACTATGGCTACACCTTC.

Ten or more counts support this clonotype. The rearrangement links TRBV12-3 or TRBV12-4 to TRBJ2-2; D not certain. The CDR3 runs to 13 residues. Trimming removed 7 bases at V and 2 bases at J, with 8 bases between. This chain's CDR3 is CASKTQNTGELFF. CDR3 DNA: TGTGCCAGCAAGACACAAAACACCGGGGAGCTGTTTTTT.

This clonotype was observed a few times. This chain uses TRBV20-1 with TRBJ1-1; 7 nucleotides align to TRBD1. The CDR3 runs 13 residues. The trim removed 5 bases at V and 2 bases at J, leaving 5 bases unmatched. From germline, CDR1 is DFQATT and CDR2 SNEGSKA (reference sequence). This chain's CDR3 is CSAPRGTNTEAFF. The CDR3 nucleotides read TGCAGTGCTCCCAGGGGGACAAACACTGAAGCTTTCTTT.

The table lists this clonotype with many counts. The chain is built from TRBV14 and TRBJ2-1; perhaps TRBD2 as D (6 bases). CDR3 length: 13 amino acids. Germline assignment: CDR1 SGHDN and CDR2 FVKESK. V was trimmed by 2 bases and J by 9 bases, leaving 11 bases between them. The CDR3 loop reads CASSQRLDGEQFF. CDR3 nucleotide sequence: TGTGCCAGCAGCCAAAGACTAGATGGTGAGCAGTTCTTC.

This clonotype was seen only a few times. This rearrangement joins TRBV7-8 to TRBJ2-2; a weak D match, TRBD1 (5 bases). Trimming stripped 5 bases from V and 7 bases from J, with 14 bases between. The CDR3 covers 14 residues. Germline CDR1 reads SGHVS; CDR2 reads FQNEAQ. The CDR3 spells CASSPTRVSGELFF. The CDR3 nucleotides read TGTGCCAGCAGCCCTACCAGGGTTAGCGGGGAGCTGTTTTTT.

The CDR3 DNA is TGCGCCAGCAGCTTGGATGCCCACACTGAAGCTTTCTTT. Protein: CASSLDAHTEAFF. The rearrangement uses TRBV5-1 and TRBJ1-1; D not certain. V lost 0 bases to trimming and J lost 3 bases, with 6 bases between them. This CDR3 region has 13 residues. Germline CDR1 and CDR2: SGHRS and YFSETQ.

The chain links TRBV4-3 to TRBJ2-2; D is perhaps TRBD1 (5 bases). Per germline, CDR1 LGHNA and CDR2 YSLEER. V was cut by 0 bases and J by 5 bases, with 13 bases left in between. The CDR3 loop spans 16 amino acids. CDR3 in amino acids: CASSQDVGRGTGELFF. CDR3 coding DNA: TGCGCCAGCAGCCAAGATGTGGGGCGCGGAACCGGGGAGCTGTTTTTT.

This clonotype was observed a few times. The chain is built from TRBV24-1 and TRBJ2-7, with a tentative D call TRBD1 (6 bases). The CDR3 covers 14 residues. From germline, CDR1 is KGHDR and CDR2 SFDVKD. Trimming cost V 4 bases and J 2 bases, with 11 bases left between them. The CDR3: CATSDGTPPYEQYF. In nucleotides, the CDR3 is TGTGCCACCAGTGACGGGACACCACCCTACGAGCAGTACTTC.

In this sample, this clonotype turned up a few times. This sequence joins TRBV30 and TRBJ1-1; no definite D call. Trimming removed 8 bases at V and 0 bases at J, with 7 bases between. The germline gives CDR1 GTSNPN, CDR2 SVGIG (reference sequence). This CDR3 has 11 residues. CDR3: CAAFMNTEAFF. The CDR3 nucleotides are TGTGCCGCCTTCATGAACACTGAAGCTTTCTTT.

CDR3 in DNA: TGTGCCAGTAGTATGGCAGGGCTCGCCTACGAGCAGTACTTC. This encodes CASSMAGLAYEQYF. The chain joins TRBV19 to TRBJ2-7; a weak D match, TRBD1 (5 bases). The CDR3 runs 14 residues. Germline assignment: CDR1 LNHDA and CDR2 SQIVND (reference sequence). Deletions cut 3 bases from V and 2 bases from J, with 11 bases between. Supplemented by reference TRBV19 and TRBJ2-7, the full variable domain reads DGGITQSPKYLFRKEGQNVTLSCEQNLNHDAMYWYRQDPGQGLRLIYYSQIVNDFQKGDIAEGYSVSREKKESFPLTVTSAQKNPTAFYLCASSMAGLAYEQYFGPGTRLTVT.

This clonotype was seen only a few times. The J gene is TRBJ1-6, the V gene TRBV6-6; TRBD1 agrees at 10 bases. Looked up from germline, CDR1 is MNHNY and CDR2 is SVGAGI (reference sequence). The CDR3 totals 16 residues. The V gene end was trimmed by 4 bases and the J gene end by 7 bases; junction bases not matched to a gene: 7. Here the CDR3 reads CASSFRQGAGNSPLHF. CDR3 DNA sequence: TGTGCCAGCAGTTTCCGACAGGGGGCCGGAAATTCACCCCTCCACTTT.

The chain employs TRBV6-6 and TRBJ1-1; D gene unclear. CDR3 length: 13 residues. Germline CDR1 MNHNY, CDR2 SVGAGI (reference sequence). Trimming took 1 base from V and 1 from J, leaving 4 bases between them. The DNA of the CDR3 is TGTGCCAGCAGTTACTACAAGAACACTGAAGCTTTCTTT. Translation gives CASSYYKNTEAFF.

J is TRBJ1-1 and V is TRBV5-1, with TRBD1 as a possible D gene (5 bases). The CDR3 spans 15 residues. V lost 0 bases and J lost 1, with 10 bases in between. The germline CDR1 and CDR2 sequences are SGHRS and YFSETQ. In DNA form, the CDR3 reads TGCGCCAGCAGCTTGGTGCCGACAGCGAACACTGAAGCTTTCTTT. Its translation is CASSLVPTANTEAFF.

CDR3 sequence: CASSSQGSGEPDTQYF. The CDR3 nucleotides are TGTGCCAGCAGCTCCCAAGGATCGGGGGAGCCAGATACGCAGTATTTT. The chain is built from TRBV7-2 and TRBJ2-3, with a possible D match to TRBD2 (6 bases). Trimming left V 4 bases short and J 4 bases short, with 18 bases between. CDR1 and CDR2 (germline): SGHTA, FQGNSA. This CDR3 contains 16 residues.

The rearrangement uses TRBV20-1 and TRBJ2-3, with unresolved D. Germline V gene lookup returns CDR1 DFQATT and CDR2 SNEGSKA (reference sequence). The CDR3 spans 12 residues. Trimming took 1 base from V and 6 from J, leaving 8 bases between them. The CDR3 coding sequence is TGCAGTGCTAGAGGGAGTGGGGATACGCAGTATTTT. Translated: CSARGSGDTQYF.

The CDR3, as DNA: TGTGCCAGCAGTTTCGGCGGGGCCGGCACAGATACGCAGTATTTT. It specifies CASSFGGAGTDTQYF. The chain has TRBV12-3 or TRBV12-4 and TRBJ2-3; TRBD2 might be the D (6 bases). The V and J ends lost 3 bases and 1 base respectively, with 11 bases between them. This CDR3 has 15 residues.